The rows below give T cell receptor beta chains drawn from one sample of a study of T cell changes during pregnancy in multiple sclerosis. Some clones are missing from TCRdb's copy, which holds only in-frame ones; the method was immunoSEQ multiplex PCR. The sample contains some 13,000 clones, around 87% of which appear only once. The specimen comprised CD8+ T cells from peripheral blood mononuclear cells, sampled in the second trimester of pregnancy. All receptors derive from a female donor in good health, enrolled as a control in a pregnancy study. CDR3s include the opening cysteine and the closing phenylalanine or tryptophan. Fields, in order: J gene, V gene, clone size, D gene, CDR3 protein, CDR3 DNA. A D gene is named only where the DNA matches it firmly. Part of the rows lack a size; the others show once, few, many or a class for expanded clones.

j_gene: TRBJ1-5; v_gene: TRBV5-6; abundance: -; d_gene: -; CDR3aa: CASSLGPPISNQPQHF; CDR3nt: TGTGCCAGCAGCTTGGGGCCGCCGATTAGCAATCAGCCCCAGCATTTT
j_gene: TRBJ1-1; v_gene: TRBV5-1; abundance: -; d_gene: TRBD1; CDR3aa: CASSFGTGGALNTEAFF; CDR3nt: TGCGCCAGCAGCTTTGGAACAGGGGGCGCATTGAACACTGAAGCTTTCTTT
j_gene: TRBJ1-4; v_gene: TRBV19; abundance: -; d_gene: -; CDR3aa: CASSIYRTNEKLFF; CDR3nt: TGTGCCAGTAGTATTTACAGAACTAATGAAAAACTGTTTTTT
j_gene: TRBJ1-4; v_gene: TRBV9; abundance: -; d_gene: -; CDR3aa: CASSAHPGITNEKLFF; CDR3nt: TGTGCCAGCAGCGCCCACCCAGGGATCACTAATGAAAAACTGTTTTTT
j_gene: TRBJ2-7; v_gene: TRBV14; abundance: -; d_gene: -; CDR3aa: CASRGHGSYEQYF; CDR3nt: TGTGCCAGCAGGGGACATGGTTCGTACGAGCAGTACTTC
j_gene: TRBJ1-1; v_gene: TRBV6-1; abundance: once; d_gene: TRBD1; CDR3aa: CASIRQGRSEAFF; CDR3nt: TGTGCCAGCATAAGACAGGGGAGGTCCGAAGCTTTCTTT
j_gene: TRBJ1-5; v_gene: TRBV5-6; abundance: -; d_gene: TRBD1; CDR3aa: CASSLGTGGNQPQHF; CDR3nt: TGTGCCAGCAGCTTAGGGACAGGGGGTAATCAGCCCCAGCATTTT
j_gene: TRBJ2-7; v_gene: TRBV10-3; abundance: -; d_gene: -; CDR3aa: CAISVRTAYEQYF; CDR3nt: TGTGCCATCAGTGTCAGGACAGCCTACGAGCAGTACTTC
j_gene: TRBJ2-7; v_gene: TRBV27; abundance: -; d_gene: -; CDR3aa: CASSLQARYEQYF; CDR3nt: TGTGCCAGCAGTTTACAGGCACGCTACGAGCAGTACTTC
j_gene: TRBJ2-3; v_gene: TRBV7-9; abundance: -; d_gene: -; CDR3aa: CASSSTYPGDTQYF; CDR3nt: TGTGCCAGCAGTTCAACCTACCCCGGGGATACGCAGTATTTT
j_gene: TRBJ1-1; v_gene: TRBV7-2; abundance: -; d_gene: -; CDR3aa: CASSPLEMNTEAFF; CDR3nt: TGTGCCAGCAGCCCTCTAGAGATGAACACTGAAGCTTTCTTT
j_gene: TRBJ1-2; v_gene: TRBV25-1; abundance: once; d_gene: -; CDR3aa: CASSDAGANYGYTF; CDR3nt: TGTGCCAGCAGTGACGCAGGGGCCAACTATGGCTACACCTTC
j_gene: TRBJ2-7; v_gene: TRBV15; abundance: -; d_gene: TRBD2; CDR3aa: CATSSTRGGSYEQYF; CDR3nt: TGTGCCACCAGCAGCACCCGCGGGGGTTCCTACGAGCAGTACTTC
j_gene: TRBJ1-1; v_gene: TRBV19; abundance: -; d_gene: -; CDR3aa: CASRARQETEAFF; CDR3nt: TGTGCCAGTAGGGCAAGACAGGAGACTGAAGCTTTCTTT
j_gene: TRBJ1-2; v_gene: TRBV4-1; abundance: -; d_gene: -; CDR3aa: CASSPREGGVGGYTF; CDR3nt: TGCGCCAGCAGCCCCCGGGAGGGGGGAGTAGGGGGCTACACCTTC
j_gene: TRBJ2-1; v_gene: TRBV19; abundance: -; d_gene: -; CDR3aa: CASRDWGDSLNEQFF; CDR3nt: TGTGCCAGTAGGGACTGGGGGGACAGTCTCAATGAGCAGTTCTTC
j_gene: TRBJ2-3; v_gene: TRBV2; abundance: -; d_gene: -; CDR3aa: CASSLDTQYF; CDR3nt: TGTGCCAGCTCCTTAGATACGCAGTATTTT
j_gene: TRBJ2-3; v_gene: TRBV2; abundance: once; d_gene: TRBD2; CDR3aa: CASSVTSGNTDTQYF; CDR3nt: TGTGCCAGCAGTGTAACTAGCGGGAACACAGATACGCAGTATTTT
j_gene: TRBJ2-7; v_gene: TRBV10-3; abundance: -; d_gene: TRBD2; CDR3aa: CAISEGGSSYEQYF; CDR3nt: TGTGCCATCAGTGAAGGCGGGAGCTCCTACGAGCAGTACTTC
j_gene: TRBJ2-1; v_gene: TRBV19; abundance: -; d_gene: -; CDR3aa: CASSMWGGGDEQFF; CDR3nt: TGTGCCAGTAGTATGTGGGGCGGGGGCGATGAGCAGTTCTTC
j_gene: TRBJ2-7; v_gene: TRBV4-3; abundance: -; d_gene: TRBD1; CDR3aa: CASSQGTGAGYEQYF; CDR3nt: TGCGCCAGCAGCCAGGGGACAGGGGCGGGCTACGAGCAGTACTTC
j_gene: TRBJ2-7; v_gene: TRBV30; abundance: -; d_gene: -; CDR3aa: CAWSPGTGYEQYF; CDR3nt: TGTGCCTGGAGCCCTGGAACGGGCTACGAGCAGTACTTC
j_gene: TRBJ2-5; v_gene: TRBV7-2; abundance: -; d_gene: TRBD2; CDR3aa: CASSRNSGTSRTQYF; CDR3nt: TGTGCCAGCAGCCGTAATAGCGGGACCTCGCGGACCCAGTACTTC
j_gene: TRBJ1-5; v_gene: TRBV27; abundance: -; d_gene: TRBD1; CDR3aa: CASSLSSRDRFNQPQHF; CDR3nt: TGTGCCAGCAGTTTATCGTCCCGGGACAGGTTCAATCAGCCCCAGCATTTT
j_gene: TRBJ2-2; v_gene: TRBV4-3; abundance: -; d_gene: TRBD2; CDR3aa: CASSQDYRLAGGTNTGELFF; CDR3nt: TGCGCCAGCAGCCAAGATTACCGACTAGCGGGGGGGACGAACACCGGGGAGCTGTTTTTT
j_gene: TRBJ2-2; v_gene: TRBV21-1; abundance: -; d_gene: -; CDR3aa: CASSKSGRGTGELFF; CDR3nt: TGTGCCAGCAGCAAAAGCGGGAGAGGCACCGGGGAGCTGTTTTTT
j_gene: TRBJ1-1; v_gene: TRBV9; abundance: few; d_gene: -; CDR3aa: CASSPEGGLQTEAFF; CDR3nt: TGTGCCAGCAGCCCAGAGGGGGGACTACAGACTGAAGCTTTCTTT
j_gene: TRBJ1-2; v_gene: TRBV5-8; abundance: few; d_gene: -; CDR3aa: CASSFRRGGYTF; CDR3nt: TGTGCCAGCAGCTTCCGCAGGGGTGGCTACACCTTC
j_gene: TRBJ2-7; v_gene: TRBV6-5; abundance: -; d_gene: TRBD2; CDR3aa: CASSYGSSGESYEQYF; CDR3nt: TGTGCCAGCAGTTACGGCAGTAGCGGGGAATCCTACGAGCAGTACTTC
j_gene: TRBJ1-3; v_gene: TRBV6-5; abundance: -; d_gene: -; CDR3aa: CASRRGNTIYF; CDR3nt: TGTGCCAGCAGGCGTGGAAACACCATATATTTT
j_gene: TRBJ1-3; v_gene: TRBV7-9; abundance: -; d_gene: -; CDR3aa: CASSLQDSGNTIYF; CDR3nt: TGTGCCAGCAGCTTACAGGACTCTGGAAACACCATATATTTT
j_gene: TRBJ2-1; v_gene: TRBV4-3; abundance: -; d_gene: TRBD2; CDR3aa: CASSQDGTGTSGTYNEQFF; CDR3nt: TGCGCCAGCAGCCAAGATGGGACCGGGACTAGCGGGACCTACAATGAGCAGTTCTTC
j_gene: TRBJ2-7; v_gene: TRBV4-1; abundance: -; d_gene: TRBD2; CDR3aa: CASSQDLASGSLAYEQYF; CDR3nt: TGCGCCAGCAGCCAAGATCTAGCTAGCGGGAGTCTGGCCTACGAGCAGTACTTC
j_gene: TRBJ2-3; v_gene: TRBV9; abundance: -; d_gene: -; CDR3aa: CASSAGVSTDTQYF; CDR3nt: TGTGCCAGCAGCGCGGGGGTTAGCACAGATACGCAGTATTTT
j_gene: TRBJ2-1; v_gene: TRBV19; abundance: once; d_gene: -; CDR3aa: CASSMWTAYNEQFF; CDR3nt: TGTGCCAGTAGTATGTGGACAGCCTACAATGAGCAGTTCTTC
j_gene: TRBJ2-3; v_gene: TRBV19; abundance: -; d_gene: -; CDR3aa: CASSIEEGGQTQYF; CDR3nt: TGTGCCAGTAGTATAGAGGAAGGGGGTCAGACGCAGTATTTT
j_gene: TRBJ2-7; v_gene: TRBV18; abundance: -; d_gene: TRBD1; CDR3aa: CASSPRDSPREQYF; CDR3nt: TGTGCCAGCTCACCGAGGGACAGCCCTAGGGAGCAGTACTTC
j_gene: TRBJ2-7; v_gene: TRBV4-1; abundance: -; d_gene: -; CDR3aa: CASSQDKQGNYEQYF; CDR3nt: TGCGCCAGCAGCCAAGATAAACAGGGCAACTACGAGCAGTACTTC
j_gene: TRBJ1-4; v_gene: TRBV5-6; abundance: -; d_gene: TRBD1; CDR3aa: CASSYGTGVEKLFF; CDR3nt: TGTGCCAGCAGCTATGGGACAGGGGTCGAAAAACTGTTTTTT
j_gene: TRBJ1-1; v_gene: TRBV11-2; abundance: -; d_gene: -; CDR3aa: CASSLGGPGTEAFF; CDR3nt: TGTGCCAGCAGCTTAGGGGGGCCCGGCACTGAAGCTTTCTTT
j_gene: TRBJ2-3; v_gene: TRBV7-9; abundance: -; d_gene: -; CDR3aa: CASQEAVDTQYF; CDR3nt: TGTGCCAGCCAAGAGGCGGTAGATACGCAGTATTTT
j_gene: TRBJ2-5; v_gene: TRBV7-2; abundance: -; d_gene: -; CDR3aa: CASTIRGLARETQYF; CDR3nt: TGTGCCAGCACCATAAGAGGGCTAGCGAGAGAGACCCAGTACTTC
j_gene: TRBJ2-7; v_gene: TRBV6-1; abundance: -; d_gene: TRBD1; CDR3aa: CASSDTGDPFYEQYF; CDR3nt: TGTGCCAGCAGTGATACAGGGGATCCCTTCTACGAGCAGTACTTC
j_gene: TRBJ2-7; v_gene: TRBV21-1; abundance: -; d_gene: -; CDR3aa: CASTGGTVDYEQYF; CDR3nt: TGTGCCAGCACCGGGGGGACGGTTGACTACGAGCAGTACTTC
j_gene: TRBJ2-3; v_gene: TRBV4-3; abundance: -; d_gene: -; CDR3aa: CASSSGRGGADTQYF; CDR3nt: TGCGCCAGCAGCTCAGGGAGAGGGGGGGCGGATACGCAGTATTTT